The clone carrying this TCR beta chain was picked up a small number of times. Its antigen remains unknown. Template material for amplifying TCR beta CDR3 regions consisted of RNA transcripts. TCR CDR3 underwent first-round RT-PCR with the HTBI primer set. In TCRdb, the multiplex PCR reads were re-called with MiXCR into one record per CDR3 protein. Among 350,000 to 400,000 distinct CDR3 sequences, 15% were seen once, and the ten largest hold over 25%. The data were taken from a study of T cells in Graves' hyperthyroidism and ophthalmopathy. Overall study findings and caveats: Most clonotypes expanded in thyroid above 0.001 were likewise present in blood.

The CDR3 has 17 residues. The ends were cut back, 2 bases at V and 3 bases at J, with 16 bases in the middle. Germline values: CDR1 SGHVS, CDR2 FQNEAQ. Participants, patients aged 18 to 65, had newly diagnosed hyperthyroidism with a duration under 2 months. Uncontrolled infection, other autoimmune disease, pregnancy or lactation disqualified patients from enrolment. Sequencing used blood. The chain joins TRBV7-8 to TRBJ1-4; no clear D. This receptor was identified in a woman under 40 with Graves' hyperthyroidism. The CDR3 DNA reads as TGTGCCAGCAGCTTAATCCGGGCGGGAGCACCTAATGAAAAACTGTTTTTT. This encodes CASSLIRAGAPNEKLFF.